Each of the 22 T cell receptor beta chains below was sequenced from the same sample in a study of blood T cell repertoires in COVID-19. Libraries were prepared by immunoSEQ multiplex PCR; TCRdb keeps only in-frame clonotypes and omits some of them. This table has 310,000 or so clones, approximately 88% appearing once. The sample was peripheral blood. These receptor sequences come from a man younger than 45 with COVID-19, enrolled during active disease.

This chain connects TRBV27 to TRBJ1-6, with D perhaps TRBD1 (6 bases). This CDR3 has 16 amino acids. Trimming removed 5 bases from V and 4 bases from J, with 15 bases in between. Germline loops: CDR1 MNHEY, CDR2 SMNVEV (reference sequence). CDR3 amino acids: CASSRNNREYNSPLHF. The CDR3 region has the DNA TGTGCCAGCAGTAGGAACAACAGGGAATATAATTCACCCCTCCACTTT.

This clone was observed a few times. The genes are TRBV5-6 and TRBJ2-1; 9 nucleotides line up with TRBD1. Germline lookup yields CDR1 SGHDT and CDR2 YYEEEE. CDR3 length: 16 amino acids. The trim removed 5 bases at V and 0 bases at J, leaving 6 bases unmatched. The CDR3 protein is CASRYGTGSSYNEQFF. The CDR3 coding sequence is TGTGCCAGCAGATATGGGACAGGGAGCTCCTACAATGAGCAGTTCTTC.

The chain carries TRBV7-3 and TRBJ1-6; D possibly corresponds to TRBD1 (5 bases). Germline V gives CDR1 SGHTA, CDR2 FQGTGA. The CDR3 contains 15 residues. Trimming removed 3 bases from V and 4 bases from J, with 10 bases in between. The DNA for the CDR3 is TGTGCCAGCAGCTTGCATCAGGGTTATAATTCACCCCTCCACTTT. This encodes CASSLHQGYNSPLHF.

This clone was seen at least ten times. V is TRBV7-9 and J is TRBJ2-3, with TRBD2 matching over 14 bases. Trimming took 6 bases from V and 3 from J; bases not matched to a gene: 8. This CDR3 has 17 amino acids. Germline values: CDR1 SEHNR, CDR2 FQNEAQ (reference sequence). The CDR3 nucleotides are TGTGCCAGCAGTTCGCCTAGACTAGCGGGAGGGACAGATACGCAGTATTTT. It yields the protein CASSSPRLAGGTDTQYF.

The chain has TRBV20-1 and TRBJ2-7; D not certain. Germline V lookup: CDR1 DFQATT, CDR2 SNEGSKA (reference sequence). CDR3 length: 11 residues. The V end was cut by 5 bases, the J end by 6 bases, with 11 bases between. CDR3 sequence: CSAPGQSEQYF. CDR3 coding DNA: TGCAGTGCTCCTGGTCAGTCCGAGCAGTACTTC.

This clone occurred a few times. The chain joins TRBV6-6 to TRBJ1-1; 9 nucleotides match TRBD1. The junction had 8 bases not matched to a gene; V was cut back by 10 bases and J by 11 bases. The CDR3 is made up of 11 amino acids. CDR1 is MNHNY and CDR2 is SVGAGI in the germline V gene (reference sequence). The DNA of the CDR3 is TGTGCCACGAGGGACAGGGCCTACGCTTTCTTT. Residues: CATRDRAYAFF.

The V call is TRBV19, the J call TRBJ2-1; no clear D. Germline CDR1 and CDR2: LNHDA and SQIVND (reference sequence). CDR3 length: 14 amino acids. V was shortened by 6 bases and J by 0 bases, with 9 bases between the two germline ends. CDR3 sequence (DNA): TGTGCCAGTAGCTCCTTAATCTCCTACAATGAGCAGTTCTTC. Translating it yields CASSSLISYNEQFF. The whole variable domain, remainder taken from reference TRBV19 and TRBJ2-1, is DGGITQSPKYLFRKEGQNVTLSCEQNLNHDAMYWYRQDPGQGLRLIYYSQIVNDFQKGDIAEGYSVSREKKESFPLTVTSAQKNPTAFYLCASSSLISYNEQFFGPGTRLTVL.

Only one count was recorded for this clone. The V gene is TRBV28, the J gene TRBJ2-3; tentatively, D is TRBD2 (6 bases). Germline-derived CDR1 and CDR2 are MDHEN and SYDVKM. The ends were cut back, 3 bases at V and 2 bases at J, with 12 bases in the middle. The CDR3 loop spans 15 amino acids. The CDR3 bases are TGTGCCAGCAGTTTGCCTAGCGAGCTCACAGATACGCAGTATTTT. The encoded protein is CASSLPSELTDTQYF.

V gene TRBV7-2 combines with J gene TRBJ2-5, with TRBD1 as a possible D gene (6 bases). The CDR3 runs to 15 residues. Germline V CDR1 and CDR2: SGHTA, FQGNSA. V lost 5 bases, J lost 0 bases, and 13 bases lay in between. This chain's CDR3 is CASSAFWTDQETQYF. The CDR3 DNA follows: TGTGCCAGCAGCGCCTTCTGGACAGACCAAGAGACCCAGTACTTC. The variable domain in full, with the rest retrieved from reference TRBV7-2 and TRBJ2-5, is GAGVSQSPSNKVTEKGKDVELRCDPISGHTALYWYRQSLGQGLEFLIYFQGNSAPDKSGLPSDRFSAERTGGSVSTLTIQRTQQEDSAVYLCASSAFWTDQETQYFGPGTRLLVL.

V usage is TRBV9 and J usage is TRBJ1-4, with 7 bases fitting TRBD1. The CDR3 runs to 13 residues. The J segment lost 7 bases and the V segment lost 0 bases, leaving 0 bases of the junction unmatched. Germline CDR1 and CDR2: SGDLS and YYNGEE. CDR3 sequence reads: CASSVDRGEKLFF. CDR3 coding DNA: TGTGCCAGCAGCGTAGACAGGGGTGAAAAACTGTTTTTT.

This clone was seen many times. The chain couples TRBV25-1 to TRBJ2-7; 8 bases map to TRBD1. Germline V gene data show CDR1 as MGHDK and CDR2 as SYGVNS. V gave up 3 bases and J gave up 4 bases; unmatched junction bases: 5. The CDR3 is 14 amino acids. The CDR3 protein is CASSDGTGLYEQYF. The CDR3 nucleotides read TGTGCCAGCAGTGACGGGACAGGTTTATACGAGCAGTACTTC.

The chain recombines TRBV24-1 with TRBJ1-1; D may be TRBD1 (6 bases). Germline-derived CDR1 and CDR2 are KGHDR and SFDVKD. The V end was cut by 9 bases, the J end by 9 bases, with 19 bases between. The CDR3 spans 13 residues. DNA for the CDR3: TGTGCCACCCAAACCCCCGGGACAAACAAAGCTTTCTTT. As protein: CATQTPGTNKAFF.

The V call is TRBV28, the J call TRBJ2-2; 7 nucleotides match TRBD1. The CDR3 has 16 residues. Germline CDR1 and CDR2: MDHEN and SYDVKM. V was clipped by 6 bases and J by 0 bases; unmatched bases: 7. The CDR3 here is CASSFRGTANTGELFF. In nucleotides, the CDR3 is TGTGCCAGCAGCTTCAGGGGGACAGCGAACACCGGGGAGCTGTTTTTT.

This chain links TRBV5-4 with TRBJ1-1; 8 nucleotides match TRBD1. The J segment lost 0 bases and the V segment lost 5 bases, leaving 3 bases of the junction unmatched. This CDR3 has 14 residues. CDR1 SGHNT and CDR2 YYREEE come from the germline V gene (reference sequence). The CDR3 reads CASRADRVNTEAFF. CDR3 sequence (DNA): TGTGCCAGCAGGGCGGACAGGGTGAACACTGAAGCTTTCTTT.

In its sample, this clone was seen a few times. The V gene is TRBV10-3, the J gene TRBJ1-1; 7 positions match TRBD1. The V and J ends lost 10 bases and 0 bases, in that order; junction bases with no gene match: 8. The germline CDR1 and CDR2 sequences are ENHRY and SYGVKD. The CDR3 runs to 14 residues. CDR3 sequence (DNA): TGTGCCACCAGGGAGGGGGCGGTGAACACTGAAGCTTTCTTT. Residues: CATREGAVNTEAFF.

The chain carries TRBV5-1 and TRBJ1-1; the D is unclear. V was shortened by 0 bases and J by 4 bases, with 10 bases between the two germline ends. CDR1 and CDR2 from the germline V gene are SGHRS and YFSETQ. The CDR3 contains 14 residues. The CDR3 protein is CASSLGQVSTEAFF. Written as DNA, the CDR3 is TGCGCCAGCAGCTTGGGCCAGGTTAGCACTGAAGCTTTCTTT.

CDR3 in DNA: TGTGCCAGCAGCCAAGGCGGGTTGAGTGCAGATACGCAGTATTTT. Its translation is CASSQGGLSADTQYF. V usage is TRBV3-1 (or the pseudogene TRBV3-2) and J usage is TRBJ2-3; the D gene is possibly TRBD2 (5 bases). The germline V gene encodes CDR1 LGHDT and CDR2 YNNKEL (reference sequence). Trimming took 1 base from V and 4 from J, leaving 12 bases between them. This CDR3 contains 15 residues.

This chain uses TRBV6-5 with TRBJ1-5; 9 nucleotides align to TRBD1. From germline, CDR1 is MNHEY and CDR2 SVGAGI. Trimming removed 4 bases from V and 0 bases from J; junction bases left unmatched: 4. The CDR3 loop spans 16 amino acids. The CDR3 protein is CASSSLTGGSNQPQHF. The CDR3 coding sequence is TGTGCCAGCAGTTCCCTGACAGGGGGTAGCAATCAGCCCCAGCATTTT.

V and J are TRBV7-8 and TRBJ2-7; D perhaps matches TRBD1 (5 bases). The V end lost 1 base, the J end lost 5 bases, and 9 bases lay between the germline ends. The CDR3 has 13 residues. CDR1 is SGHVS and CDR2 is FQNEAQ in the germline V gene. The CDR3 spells CASSLVGVDEQYF. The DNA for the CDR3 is TGTGCCAGCAGCTTAGTAGGGGTTGACGAGCAGTACTTC.

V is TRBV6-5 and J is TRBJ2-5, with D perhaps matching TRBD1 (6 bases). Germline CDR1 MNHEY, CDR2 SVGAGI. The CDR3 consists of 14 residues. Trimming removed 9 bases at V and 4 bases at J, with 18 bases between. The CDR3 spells CASSRGILAETQYF. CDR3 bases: TGTGCCAGTTCGAGGGGGATATTAGCAGAGACCCAGTACTTC.

CDR3 DNA sequence: TGTGCCAGTAGTACCGGGACAGCAAGACCAATTGAGCAGTTCTTC. Residues: CASSTGTARPIEQFF. The V gene is TRBV19, the J gene TRBJ2-1; 7 positions match TRBD1. J lost 9 bases, V lost 4 bases, and 12 bases had no gene match. The CDR3 covers 15 residues. Germline V CDR1 and CDR2: LNHDA, SQIVND (reference sequence).

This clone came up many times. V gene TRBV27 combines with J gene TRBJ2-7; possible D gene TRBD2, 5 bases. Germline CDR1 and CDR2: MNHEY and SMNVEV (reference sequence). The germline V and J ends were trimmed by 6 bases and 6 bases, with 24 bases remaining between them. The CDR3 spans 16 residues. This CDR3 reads CASSSLSPRLAGEQYF. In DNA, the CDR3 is TGTGCCAGCAGCTCCCTTTCCCCCCGCCTCGCGGGCGAGCAGTACTTC.